This TCR beta chain was observed in a study of OX40 agonist ivuxolimab in advanced cancers. Overall study findings and caveats: By week 6 at 0.1 to 3.0 mg/kg, blood CD4+ and CD8+ T cells had expanded clonally. Also showing low normalized T-cell clonal expansion were some of the nonresponders.

Repertoires were generated with immunoSEQ multiplex PCR, while TCRdb's copy carries only in-frame clones and drops some. This table holds more than 65,000 clones, about 91% found once. This CDR3 contains 17 residues. The germline CDR1 and CDR2 sequences are SGHTA and FQGTGA. Trimming left V 6 bases short and J 0 bases short, with 15 bases between. Autoimmune disease history or systemic immunosuppression excluded patients. Researchers took blood at baseline, on cycle 4 day 1, and on cycle 7 day 1. Details on this clone: What it binds is unknown.

The TCR sequence derives from an adult with an advanced solid tumor such as melanoma, head and neck, liver or kidney cancer. This specimen consisted of CD4+ or CD8+ T cells sorted from blood, obtained in a trial of the OX40 agonist ivuxolimab. The chain joins TRBV7-3 to TRBJ2-6; the D gene could be TRBD1 or TRBD2 (5 bases each). The CDR3 loop reads CASSHPLGDSGANVLTF. For the CDR3, the DNA is TGTGCCAGCAGTCACCCTTTGGGGGACTCTGGGGCCAACGTCCTGACTTTC.